This T cell receptor (beta chain) stems from a study of T cells in localized non-small cell lung cancer. Findings and caveats of the study: Investigators sequenced only a single tumor region, leaving heterogeneity possible. Longer overall survival was linked to higher blood T cell density.

This clone was counted a few times. What it binds is unknown. Profiled with immunoSEQ multiplex PCR; TCRdb holds only in-frame clones, not every one. The sample records tens of thousands of clones, about 86% being singletons. The source was peripheral blood, collected before any cancer treatment. This TCR derives from a male donor at least 60 years old with stage III squamous cell lung carcinoma.

The CDR3 loop is CASSPPGAHYNEQFF. CDR3 nucleotide sequence: TGTGCCAGCTCGCCCCCCGGGGCTCACTACAATGAGCAGTTCTTC. This chain joins TRBV2 and TRBJ2-1; either TRBD1 or TRBD2 may fit D (5 bases each). V gave up 8 bases and J gave up 3 bases, with 17 bases separating them. CDR3 length equals 15 residues. From germline, CDR1 is SNHLY and CDR2 FYNNEI.